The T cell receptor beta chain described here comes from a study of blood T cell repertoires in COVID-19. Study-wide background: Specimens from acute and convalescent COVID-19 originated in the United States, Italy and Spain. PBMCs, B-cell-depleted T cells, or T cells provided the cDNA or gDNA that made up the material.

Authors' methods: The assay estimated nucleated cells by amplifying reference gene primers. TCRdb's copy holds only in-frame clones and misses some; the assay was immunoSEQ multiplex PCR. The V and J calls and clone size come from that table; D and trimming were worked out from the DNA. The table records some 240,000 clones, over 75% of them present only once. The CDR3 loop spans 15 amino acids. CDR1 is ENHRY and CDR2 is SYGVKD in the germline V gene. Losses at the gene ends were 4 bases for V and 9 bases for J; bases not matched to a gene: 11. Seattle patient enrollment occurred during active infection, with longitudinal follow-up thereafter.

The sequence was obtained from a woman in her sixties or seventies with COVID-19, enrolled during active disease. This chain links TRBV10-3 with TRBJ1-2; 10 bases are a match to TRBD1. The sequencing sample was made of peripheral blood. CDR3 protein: CAISVKAGQGNSYTF. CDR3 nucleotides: TGTGCCATCAGTGTTAAGGCGGGACAGGGGAATAGCTACACCTTC.